These 30 T cell receptor beta chains were all obtained from the same sample, sequenced in a study of cytomegalovirus exposure and HLA in healthy donors. Data came from immunoSEQ multiplex PCR; TCRdb stores just in-frame clones and leaves some out. The table records about 120,000 clones, approximately 87% of them present only once. The sample taken for sequencing was PBMCs. These receptors were taken from a woman aged 25-40 years in good health and CMV-seronegative.

The chain couples TRBV16 to TRBJ2-7; no firm D call. With 4 bases removed from V and 3 bases from J, the gap between germline ends came to 13 bases. Germline-derived CDR1 and CDR2 are KGHSY and FQNENV. CDR3 length: 14 residues. The CDR3 spells CASSPETGHYEQYF. In DNA form, the CDR3 reads TGTGCCAGCAGCCCCGAGACGGGTCACTACGAGCAGTACTTC.

The genes are TRBV28 and TRBJ2-7; the match to TRBD1 covers 7 bases. The CDR3 runs to 14 residues. V lost 4 bases and J lost 2; bases outside the gene matches: 5. Germline V CDR1 and CDR2: MDHEN, SYDVKM. The CDR3 DNA follows: TGTGCCAGCAGTTCGTACAGGGGAACCTACGAGCAGTACTTC. It codes for CASSSYRGTYEQYF.

This clone came up a few times. The V gene is TRBV2, the J gene TRBJ1-5; 8 bases are shared with TRBD1. Trimming removed 10 bases from V and 4 bases from J; junction bases left unmatched: 6. The germline V gene has CDR1 SNHLY and CDR2 FYNNEI. The CDR3 spans 13 residues. CDR3 residues: CATGGTGNQPQHF. As DNA, the CDR3 is TGTGCCACTGGGGGGACAGGTAATCAGCCCCAGCATTTT.

The rearrangement links TRBV19 to TRBJ1-5, with 8 bases fitting TRBD1. The V and J ends lost 5 bases and 6 bases, in that order; junction bases with no gene match: 9. CDR3 size: 15 residues. CDR1 and CDR2 from the germline V gene are LNHDA and SQIVND (reference sequence). CDR3 region: CASSGSGGAGQPQHF. CDR3 DNA: TGTGCCAGTAGTGGCTCAGGGGGCGCGGGTCAGCCCCAGCATTTT.

V gene TRBV10-3 combines with J gene TRBJ1-2; the match to TRBD1 covers 7 bases. This CDR3 spans 19 amino acids. Germline CDR1 reads ENHRY; CDR2 reads SYGVKD. V trimming: 4 bases; J trimming: 1 base; junction bases outside the gene matches: 18. The CDR3 loop reads CAISGPRETGQLFNYGYTF. CDR3 nucleotide sequence: TGTGCCATCAGTGGCCCCAGGGAGACAGGGCAACTCTTTAACTATGGCTACACCTTC.

This chain links TRBV2 with TRBJ1-5, with TRBD1 matching 10 bases. Unmatched junction bases numbered 5, after V lost 7 bases and J lost 2 bases. The CDR3 runs to 15 residues. Germline V gives CDR1 SNHLY, CDR2 FYNNEI. The DNA for the CDR3 is TGTGCCAGCACTGGGACAGGGGAAGGCAATCAGCCCCAGCATTTT. It specifies CASTGTGEGNQPQHF.

The chain joins TRBV6-1 to TRBJ1-1, with D uncertain. Germline V gives CDR1 MNHNS, CDR2 SASEGT. The ends were cut back, 6 bases at V and 4 bases at J, with 12 bases in the middle. The CDR3 is 13 residues long. The CDR3 protein is CASRGRRGTEAFF. CDR3 sequence (DNA): TGTGCCAGCAGGGGCCGGCGGGGCACTGAAGCTTTCTTT.

The chain combines TRBV18 with TRBJ2-1; D is ambiguous. CDR1 is KGHSH, CDR2 LQKENI, per germline. The CDR3 runs to 15 residues. V was shortened by 3 bases and J by 0 bases, with 9 bases between the two germline ends. CDR3: CASSPVAPSYNEQFF. CDR3 in DNA: TGTGCCAGCTCACCCGTGGCTCCCTCCTACAATGAGCAGTTCTTC.

The rearrangement joins TRBV29-1 to TRBJ1-3; TRBD1 agrees at 8 bases. Trimming at V came to 4 bases and at J to 2 bases, leaving 1 base not matched to a gene. The CDR3 totals 13 residues. The V gene's germline CDR1 is SQVTM and CDR2 ANQGSEA. CDR3 bases: TGCAGCGTTGGGACAGGGCCTGGAAACACCATATATTTT. This translates into CSVGTGPGNTIYF.

The rearrangement links TRBV13 to TRBJ2-7, with TRBD2 matching over 13 bases. The junction had 3 bases not matched to a gene; V was cut back by 4 bases and J by 3 bases. The CDR3 runs to 15 residues. Per the germline V gene, CDR1 is PRHDT and CDR2 is FYEKMQ (reference sequence). The CDR3 DNA reads as TGTGCCAGCAGCTCCGGGACTAGCGGGGACTACGAGCAGTACTTC. It encodes CASSSGTSGDYEQYF.

The CDR3 sequence: CASSHPGQGSYEQYF. The CDR3, as DNA: TGTGCCAGCAGCCATCCGGGACAGGGCTCCTACGAGCAGTACTTC. The chain has TRBV7-9 and TRBJ2-7, with TRBD1 matching 9 bases. The CDR3 consists of 15 residues. The V segment lost 5 bases and the J segment 0 bases; nucleotides outside the gene matches: 5. Germline V lookup: CDR1 SEHNR, CDR2 FQNEAQ (reference sequence). Filled out from reference TRBV7-9 and TRBJ2-7, the complete variable domain reads DTGVSQNPRHKITKRGQNVTFRCDPISEHNRLYWYRQTLGQGPEFLTYFQNEAQLEKSRLLSDRFSAERPKGSFSTLEIQRTEQGDSAMYLCASSHPGQGSYEQYFGPGTRLTVT.

The rearrangement joins TRBV5-1 to TRBJ1-1, with TRBD1 identical over 10 bases. Trimming at V came to 3 bases and at J to 5 bases, leaving 10 bases not matched to a gene. The CDR3 has 16 residues. Germline assignment: CDR1 SGHRS and CDR2 YFSETQ. In nucleotides, the CDR3 is TGCGCCAGCAGCTCAAGACAGGGGGCTACGTGGACTGAAGCTTTCTTT. Encoded protein: CASSSRQGATWTEAFF.

The rearrangement links TRBV11-3 to TRBJ1-4; D remains ambiguous. Trimming removed 2 bases at V and 3 bases at J, with 13 bases between. This CDR3 comprises 16 residues. Germline CDR1 is SGHNT and CDR2 is YENEEA. The CDR3 loop reads CASSLSPVAANEKLFF. The CDR3 nucleotides read TGTGCCAGCAGCTTAAGTCCAGTAGCAGCTAATGAAAAACTGTTTTTT.

The J gene is TRBJ2-7, the V gene TRBV13; 9 bases line up with TRBD1. V gave up 5 bases and J gave up 2 bases; unmatched junction bases: 4. CDR1 is PRHDT and CDR2 is FYEKMQ in the germline V gene (reference sequence). CDR3 length: 14 residues. The DNA of the CDR3 is TGTGCCAGCAGCATCCGGGACAGGGCCTACGAGCAGTACTTC. Translation gives CASSIRDRAYEQYF.

The V and J genes are TRBV29-1 and TRBJ2-2, with D tentatively TRBD1 (7 bases). The CDR3 runs 15 residues. Trimming cost V 0 bases and J 5 bases, with 13 bases left between them. CDR1 is SQVTM and CDR2 is ANQGSEA in the germline V gene. The CDR3 nucleotides read TGCAGCGTTGAAGAAGCAGGGGGGCGGACCGGGGAGCTGTTTTTT. Translated, it gives CSVEEAGGRTGELFF.

This chain connects TRBV5-4 to TRBJ1-5; D remains ambiguous. The V end lost 4 bases, the J end lost 4 bases, and 9 bases lay between the germline ends. The CDR3 has 13 amino acids. CDR1 SGHNT and CDR2 YYREEE come from the germline V gene (reference sequence). This CDR3 reads CASSRGSNQPQHF. CDR3 nucleotide sequence: TGTGCCAGCAGCCGGGGTTCTAATCAGCCCCAGCATTTT.

V and J are TRBV25-1 and TRBJ2-2; TRBD1 matches 7 bases. CDR3 size: 15 residues. In germline, CDR1 is MGHDK, CDR2 SYGVNS. V trimming: 5 bases; J trimming: 3 bases; junction bases outside the gene matches: 6. The CDR3 DNA reads as TGTGCCAGCAGTCGGCGACAGGGAGACACCGGGGAGCTGTTTTTT. Encoded protein: CASSRRQGDTGELFF.

V gene TRBV30 combines with J gene TRBJ2-7, with D unclear. Trimming removed 4 bases from V and 0 bases from J, with 10 bases in between. This CDR3 contains 13 residues. Germline V CDR1 and CDR2: GTSNPN, SVGIG (reference sequence). CDR3 nucleotide sequence: TGTGCCTGGAAAAACCCCGGCTCCTACGAGCAGTACTTC. Protein product: CAWKNPGSYEQYF.

The chain uses TRBV6-5 and TRBJ1-1, with 8 nucleotides matching TRBD1. This CDR3 spans 14 amino acids. The germline gives CDR1 MNHEY, CDR2 SVGAGI. J was trimmed by 4 bases and V by 6 bases; bases with no gene match: 7. CDR3 region: CASRLDRVTTEAFF. CDR3 bases: TGTGCCAGCAGGCTGGACAGGGTTACCACTGAAGCTTTCTTT.

The chain combines TRBV25-1 with TRBJ1-1, with 10 bases fitting TRBD1. The CDR3 is 15 residues long. CDR1 and CDR2 (germline): MGHDK, SYGVNS. Trimming took 3 bases from V and 5 from J; bases not matched to a gene: 6. The CDR3 DNA sequence: TGTGCCAGCAGTGATCGTCGGACAGGGGGAACTGAAGCTTTCTTT. Translated, it gives CASSDRRTGGTEAFF.

This chain links TRBV20-1 with TRBJ2-3; D is unclear. The CDR3 totals 10 residues. With 6 bases removed from V and 9 bases from J, the gap between germline ends came to 10 bases. Germline V gene lookup returns CDR1 DFQATT and CDR2 SNEGSKA (reference sequence). The CDR3 loop is CSASRQTQYF. The CDR3 bases are TGCAGTGCCTCAAGACAAACGCAGTATTTT.

A note on this clone: Possible read error: a much larger clone is one base away. V is TRBV11-2 and J is TRBJ2-1; 9 bases match TRBD2. Germline V gene data show CDR1 as SGHAT and CDR2 as FQNNGV. The CDR3 has 14 amino acids. With V trimmed by 5 bases and J by 9 bases, 8 bases remained unmatched. CDR3 sequence reads: CASSLGGGGGEQFF. CDR3 nucleotide sequence: TGTGCCAGCAGCCTAGGGGGCGGGGGGGGTGAGCAGTTCTTC.

The rearrangement links TRBV5-6 to TRBJ2-5; 7 positions agree with TRBD2. The J segment lost 1 base and the V segment lost 7 bases, leaving 7 bases of the junction unmatched. The CDR3 is 14 amino acids. The germline CDR1 and CDR2 sequences are SGHDT and YYEEEE. CDR3 coding DNA: TGTGCCAGCCGAGGAGCGGGGTCCCAAGAGACCCAGTACTTC. It yields the protein CASRGAGSQETQYF. Together with reference TRBV5-6 and TRBJ2-5, the CDR3 gives the full variable domain: DAGVTQSPTHLIKTRGQQVTLRCSPKSGHDTVSWYQQALGQGPQFIFQYYEEEERQRGNFPDRFSGHQFPNYSSELNVNALLLGDSALYLCASRGAGSQETQYFGPGTRLLVL.

This chain links TRBV29-1 with TRBJ1-4; 8 bases fit TRBD1. This CDR3 is built from 15 residues. Losses at the gene ends were 5 bases for V and 0 bases for J; bases not matched to a gene: 5. CDR1 SQVTM and CDR2 ANQGSEA come from the germline V gene. CDR3 sequence (DNA): TGCAGCGTTAGGACAGGGAGCGCAACTAATGAAAAACTGTTTTTT. Its protein product is CSVRTGSATNEKLFF.

The rearrangement joins TRBV4-1 to TRBJ1-2; TRBD1 agrees at 9 bases. The germline V gene has CDR1 MGHRA and CDR2 YSYEKL. After removal of 3 bases from V and 4 bases from J, the junction contained 3 bases not matched to a gene. The CDR3 length is 14 residues. This chain's CDR3 is CASSQVGQGYGYTF. Here the CDR3 DNA reads TGCGCCAGCAGCCAGGTGGGACAGGGCTATGGCTACACCTTC.

CDR3 sequence reads: CASSFSPPDEQFF. CDR3 bases: TGTGCCAGCAGCTTTTCCCCGCCAGATGAGCAGTTCTTC. The rearrangement links TRBV11-2 to TRBJ2-1; D is uncertain. This CDR3 comprises 13 residues. Trimming took off 3 bases at V and 8 bases at J, with 11 bases between the two ends. Per germline, CDR1 SGHAT and CDR2 FQNNGV.

This chain links TRBV5-6 with TRBJ1-2; the D is unclear. The CDR3 totals 14 residues. CDR1 and CDR2 from the germline V gene are SGHDT and YYEEEE. The V and J ends lost 0 bases and 8 bases respectively, with 14 bases between them. In DNA, the CDR3 is TGTGCCAGCAGCTTGGTAGCGGTGCGCGGAGGCTACACCTTC. Its protein product is CASSLVAVRGGYTF. Together with reference TRBV5-6 and TRBJ1-2, the CDR3 gives the full variable domain: DAGVTQSPTHLIKTRGQQVTLRCSPKSGHDTVSWYQQALGQGPQFIFQYYEEEERQRGNFPDRFSGHQFPNYSSELNVNALLLGDSALYLCASSLVAVRGGYTFGSGTRLTVV.

The J gene is TRBJ2-7, the V gene TRBV7-2; 8 bases fit TRBD1. V trimming: 4 bases; J trimming: 2 bases; junction bases outside the gene matches: 13. The CDR3 sequence is 17 residues long. Germline CDR1 is SGHTA and CDR2 is FQGNSA. The CDR3 DNA is TGTGCCAGCAGCTACGAGGGACAGGATTGGAAAACCTACGAGCAGTACTTC. Amino acid sequence: CASSYEGQDWKTYEQYF. The whole variable domain, remainder taken from reference TRBV7-2 and TRBJ2-7, is GAGVSQSPSNKVTEKGKDVELRCDPISGHTALYWYRQSLGQGLEFLIYFQGNSAPDKSGLPSDRFSAERTGGSVSTLTIQRTQQEDSAVYLCASSYEGQDWKTYEQYFGPGTRLTVT.

The genes are TRBV9 and TRBJ2-7; possible D gene TRBD2, 6 bases. Looked up from germline, CDR1 is SGDLS and CDR2 is YYNGEE. The CDR3 has 13 residues. Trimming took 0 bases from V and 3 from J, leaving 7 bases between them. CDR3 coding DNA: TGTGCCAGCAGCGTAGGGACTAACTACGAGCAGTACTTC. Its translation: CASSVGTNYEQYF. The whole variable domain, remainder taken from reference TRBV9 and TRBJ2-7, is DSGVTQTPKHLITATGQRVTLRCSPRSGDLSVYWYQQSLDQGLQFLIQYYNGEERAKGNILERFSAQQFPDLHSELNLSSLELGDSALYFCASSVGTNYEQYFGPGTRLTVT.

The V gene is TRBV27, the J gene TRBJ2-6; 12 nucleotides align to TRBD1. Germline V gene sequence: CDR1 MNHEY, CDR2 SMNVEV (reference sequence). The V gene end was trimmed by 3 bases and the J gene end by 2 bases; junction bases not matched to a gene: 5. The CDR3 loop spans 18 amino acids. The CDR3 region has the DNA TGTGCCAGCAGTTTGGGGACAGGGGGCGTCGCTGGGGCCAACGTCCTGACTTTC. It codes for CASSLGTGGVAGANVLTF.